This T cell receptor beta chain was observed in a study of T cells in Graves' hyperthyroidism and ophthalmopathy. Study at large: The blood sample was taken at first diagnosis, before treatment began. Study-wide points: Ophthalmopathy was separated from stable hyperthyroidism by a 13 V-J model.

Amplification of TCR beta CDR3 regions used RNA as the template. During a first-round RT-PCR of the TCR CDR3, the HTBI primer set was used. TCRdb re-called the multiplex PCR reads through MiXCR, storing one row per CDR3 protein. The table lists 550,000 to 600,000 distinct CDR3 sequences, more than 13% of them singletons, with roughly 7% in the top ten. Concerning this clonotype itself: Its specificity is not known.

This TCR was sampled from a woman under 30 with Graves' ophthalmopathy. Sequencing input: blood.

The CDR3 protein is CASTLGTSNTGELFF. The CDR3 DNA sequence: TGTGCCAGCACCTTAGGGACTAGCAACACCGGGGAGCTGTTTTTT. The J gene is TRBJ2-2, the V gene TRBV5-8; TRBD2 matches at 9 bases. Germline V gene lookup returns CDR1 SGHTS and CDR2 YDEGEE. The CDR3 length is 15 residues. Losses at the gene ends were 6 bases for V and 2 bases for J; bases not matched to a gene: 5. The whole variable domain, filled in from reference TRBV5-8 and TRBJ2-2, reads EAGVTQSPTHLIKTRGQQATLRCSPISGHTSVYWYQQALGLGLQFLLWYDEGEERNRGNFPPRFSGRQFPNYSSELNVNALELEDSALYLCASTLGTSNTGELFFGEGSRLTVL.